This T cell receptor beta chain was sequenced during a study of CD4+ T cells in melanoma. Study-wide findings and caveats: CD8+ T cell, macrophage and B cell function reportedly correlated with neoantigen-specific CD4+ T cells.

Sequencing was performed with immunoSEQ multiplex PCR; in TCRdb, only in-frame clones are kept and a portion is missing. The table lists over 100,000 clones, about 92% of them singletons, with 3% to 4% in the top ten. The CDR3 covers 14 residues. The V and J ends lost 8 bases and 0 bases, in that order; junction bases with no gene match: 4. Germline assignment: CDR1 KGHSH and CDR2 LQKENI. Comment on this clone: Its cognate antigen is unknown.

Sequencing was done on a sample of peripheral blood. This chain uses TRBV18 with TRBJ2-1; 7 bases fit TRBD1. The TCR was taken from a human donor with melanoma. CDR3 loop: CASTGQSSYNEQFF. Written as DNA, the CDR3 is TGTGCCAGCACGGGACAGAGCTCCTACAATGAGCAGTTCTTC.